This T cell receptor beta chain was identified during a study of T cell responses to AZD1222 COVID-19 vaccine. On the study more broadly: Second-dose recipients at about 4 or about 12 weeks were treated as one pooled group. Study observations and caveats: Unmutated variant regions are reportedly targeted by nearly half of spike-specific TCRs. Spike-specific TCR breadth and depth were elevated following two AZD1222 doses. In a largely white British group with more females than males, clonal diversity was possibly underestimated.

Looked up from germline, CDR1 is MDHEN and CDR2 is SYDVKM. Between the trimmed V and J ends, which lost 4 bases and 7 bases, there was a span of 13 bases. The CDR3 is made up of 14 amino acids. With respect to this clone: Its antigen remains unknown.

Sequenced by immunoSEQ multiplex PCR; TCRdb stores in-frame clones only, minus some. The sample shows 90,000 to 110,000 clones, approximately 90% of them seen only once. Sequences were derived from peripheral blood, sampled on day 0 of AZD1222 vaccination. This receptor was identified in an adult in good health. The chain joins TRBV28 to TRBJ2-2; maybe TRBD2 (6 bases). The DNA for the CDR3 is TGTGCCAGCAGTTCCCCTAGCGATGGCGGGGAGCTGTTTTTT. Translating gives CASSSPSDGGELFF.